Listed here are 26 T cell receptor beta chains from one sample, sequenced in a study of T cell responses to AZD1222 COVID-19 vaccine. Measured with immunoSEQ multiplex PCR; TCRdb has only the in-frame clones, and not every one. The table shows some 120,000 clones, with approximately 86% occurring only once. The specimen was peripheral blood, collected on day 0 of AZD1222 vaccination. Receptors were obtained from an adult in good health.

The chain is built from TRBV5-1 and TRBJ2-1; TRBD1 or TRBD2 may be the D gene (5 bases each). V lost 4 bases, J lost 5 bases, and 16 bases lay in between. The germline V gene encodes CDR1 SGHRS and CDR2 YFSETQ. The CDR3 sequence is 15 residues long. DNA for the CDR3: TGCGCCAGCAGCCCCAACCGGGACGAGAACAATGAGCAGTTCTTC. Amino acid sequence: CASSPNRDENNEQFF.

V gene TRBV30 combines with J gene TRBJ1-6; unclear D gene. Germline V lookup: CDR1 GTSNPN, CDR2 SVGIG (reference sequence). This CDR3 has 14 residues. V was trimmed by 4 bases and J by 6 bases, leaving 13 bases between them. CDR3 in amino acids: CAWMPAWGNSPLHF. CDR3 in DNA: TGTGCCTGGATGCCTGCTTGGGGTAATTCACCCCTCCACTTT.

The chain recombines TRBV5-1 with TRBJ2-3; D perhaps matches TRBD1 (5 bases). The CDR3 is 16 residues long. Germline V gene lookup returns CDR1 SGHRS and CDR2 YFSETQ. V lost 0 bases and J 1 base, leaving 12 bases between the germline ends. The CDR3 sequence is CASSLGGTWGTDTQYF. The CDR3 DNA is TGCGCCAGCAGCTTGGGGGGCACTTGGGGCACAGATACGCAGTATTTT.

The chain combines TRBV7-2 with TRBJ2-3; either TRBD1 or TRBD2 may supply D (6 bases each). Trimming pared 2 bases from V and 0 bases from J, leaving 15 bases between. Germline CDR1 and CDR2: SGHTA and FQGNSA. This CDR3 is built from 17 residues. CDR3 protein: CASSLQPPGASTDTQYF. CDR3 DNA: TGTGCCAGCAGCTTACAACCTCCGGGGGCCAGCACAGATACGCAGTATTTT.

This chain links TRBV2 with TRBJ2-7; unclear D gene. Germline V gene lookup returns CDR1 SNHLY and CDR2 FYNNEI. Trimming removed 8 bases at V and 2 bases at J, with 13 bases between. This CDR3 is 13 amino acids long. As DNA, the CDR3 is TGTGCCAGCCTCGTGACCCTGACCTACGAGCAGTACTTC. Its translation is CASLVTLTYEQYF.

The chain links TRBV6-2 or TRBV6-3 to TRBJ1-1; possibly TRBD1 for D (6 bases). From germline, CDR1 is MNHEY and CDR2 SVGEGT. This CDR3 has 13 amino acids. Trimming pared 0 bases from V and 10 bases from J, leaving 12 bases between. CDR3 residues: CASSYSGGKPAFF. The CDR3 DNA reads TGTGCCAGCAGTTACTCGGGGGGCAAGCCAGCTTTCTTT.

The chain employs TRBV19 and TRBJ2-3; D is ambiguous. The germline V gene encodes CDR1 LNHDA and CDR2 SQIVND (reference sequence). V lost 2 bases, J lost 0 bases, and 12 bases lay in between. The CDR3 has 16 residues. CDR3 protein: CASSIQVLGSTDTQYF. The DNA of the CDR3 is TGTGCCAGTAGTATACAGGTTCTGGGTAGCACAGATACGCAGTATTTT.

The V gene is TRBV10-3, the J gene TRBJ2-7; D possibly matches TRBD1 or TRBD2 (6 bases each). The CDR3 contains 14 residues. Trimming pared 6 bases from V and 4 bases from J, leaving 16 bases between. Germline V gene lookup returns CDR1 ENHRY and CDR2 SYGVKD. The CDR3 DNA reads as TGTGCCATCAGGGAAGGGGGTCGGGGGTACGAGCAGTACTTC. As protein: CAIREGGRGYEQYF.

This chain connects TRBV12-3 or TRBV12-4 to TRBJ1-1, with no clear D. The ends were cut back, 3 bases at V and 1 base at J, with 3 bases in the middle. The CDR3 is 12 amino acids. The CDR3 sequence: CASSLKNTEAFF. The CDR3 region has the DNA TGTGCCAGCAGTTTGAAGAACACTGAAGCTTTCTTT.

The chain combines TRBV5-1 with TRBJ2-5; D may be TRBD1 (7 bases). This CDR3 spans 15 amino acids. V lost 4 bases to trimming and J lost 6 bases, with 19 bases between them. CDR1 and CDR2 from the germline V gene are SGHRS and YFSETQ. The CDR3 DNA follows: TGCGCCAGCAGCCCGGAGGGGGCGCGAATACAGACCCAGTACTTC. It is translated as CASSPEGARIQTQYF.

CDR3 nucleotides: TGCGCCAGCAGCCAAGTCATCCGGACAGTCTATGGCTACACCTTC. Translated: CASSQVIRTVYGYTF. The chain links TRBV4-1 to TRBJ1-2; D is possibly TRBD1 (6 bases). The germline gives CDR1 MGHRA, CDR2 YSYEKL. V dropped 1 base and J dropped 4 bases, with 13 bases sitting between them. This CDR3 region has 15 residues.

The chain couples TRBV25-1 to TRBJ2-3; 11 bases map to TRBD2. The CDR3 is made up of 13 amino acids. The trim removed 8 bases at V and 6 bases at J, leaving 4 bases unmatched. Germline lookup yields CDR1 MGHDK and CDR2 SYGVNS. CDR3 sequence reads: CASLAGGRDTQYF. CDR3 coding DNA: TGTGCCAGCTTAGCGGGGGGGCGGGATACGCAGTATTTT.

CDR3 DNA: TGTGCCAGCAGCCAAGTACGGACCGCCAGGACTTCCAACTCTGGAAACACCATATATTTT. Translation gives CASSQVRTARTSNSGNTIYF. The rearrangement uses TRBV3-1 (or the pseudogene TRBV3-2) and TRBJ1-3; no clear D. Germline CDR1 is LGHDT and CDR2 is YNNKEL (reference sequence). V was cut by 1 base and J by 0 bases, with 22 bases left in between. The CDR3 totals 20 residues.

The sample holds one count of this clone. The gene calls are TRBV4-2 and TRBJ1-1; possibly TRBD1 for D (5 bases). Germline CDR1 reads LGHNA; CDR2 reads YNFKEQ. CDR3 length: 17 residues. Trimming shortened V by 0 bases and J by 0 bases, and 14 bases separated the two germline ends. In DNA form, the CDR3 reads TGTGCCAGCAGCCAAGACAGTGGGGGATTTATGAACACTGAAGCTTTCTTT. As protein: CASSQDSGGFMNTEAFF.

The V and J genes are TRBV7-9 and TRBJ2-5, with D possibly matching TRBD2 (6 bases). This CDR3 spans 13 amino acids. V was clipped by 5 bases and J by 7 bases, with 14 bases between them. Per the germline V gene, CDR1 is SEHNR and CDR2 is FQNEAQ (reference sequence). CDR3 loop: CASSPRDGGTQYF. CDR3 sequence (DNA): TGTGCCAGCAGCCCTCGAGACGGGGGGACCCAGTACTTC.

This clone came up a few times. DNA for the CDR3: TGTGCCAGCACCCAGGTTAATGAAAAACTGTTTTTT. Protein: CASTQVNEKLFF. The rearrangement uses TRBV6-5 and TRBJ1-4; unclear D gene. The CDR3 has 12 amino acids. Germline V lookup: CDR1 MNHEY, CDR2 SVGAGI. The V and J ends lost 7 bases and 4 bases respectively, with 7 bases between them.

The chain combines TRBV5-4 with TRBJ1-1; perhaps TRBD1 as D (5 bases). Trimming took off 7 bases at V and 0 bases at J, with 19 bases between the two ends. This CDR3 contains 16 residues. CDR1 and CDR2 (germline): SGHNT, YYREEE (reference sequence). CDR3 DNA: TGTGCCAGCGGGTACGACAGCCCTACAATGAACACTGAAGCTTTCTTT. Its protein is CASGYDSPTMNTEAFF.

This chain connects TRBV6-5 to TRBJ1-1, with a possible D match to TRBD1 (5 bases). The CDR3 sequence is 15 residues long. Per the germline V gene, CDR1 is MNHEY and CDR2 is SVGAGI. V was cut by 6 bases and J by 1 base, with 15 bases left in between. CDR3 sequence (DNA): TGTGCCAGCAGCCCCATGAAGGGGTGGAACACTGAAGCTTTCTTT. Its protein product is CASSPMKGWNTEAFF.

V gene TRBV7-2 combines with J gene TRBJ1-5, with D perhaps TRBD1 (5 bases). Per the germline V gene, CDR1 is SGHTA and CDR2 is FQGNSA. Between the trimmed V and J ends, which lost 1 base and 2 bases, there was a span of 12 bases. The CDR3 spans 16 residues. The CDR3 sequence is CASSLVGPSGNQPQHF. The CDR3 DNA reads TGTGCCAGCAGCTTAGTGGGGCCTTCGGGCAATCAGCCCCAGCATTTT.

The chain has TRBV7-9 and TRBJ1-2; no clear D gene. V was shortened by 5 bases and J by 0 bases, with 13 bases between the two germline ends. Germline CDR1 SEHNR, CDR2 FQNEAQ (reference sequence). This CDR3 is built from 15 residues. The CDR3 nucleotides are TGTGCCAGCAGCCCTCCCCGAGGTACTAACTATGGCTACACCTTC. Translated: CASSPPRGTNYGYTF. The full variable domain, with the rest looked up from reference TRBV7-9 and TRBJ1-2, is DTGVSQNPRHKITKRGQNVTFRCDPISEHNRLYWYRQTLGQGPEFLTYFQNEAQLEKSRLLSDRFSAERPKGSFSTLEIQRTEQGDSAMYLCASSPPRGTNYGYTFGSGTRLTVV.

The chain combines TRBV5-8 with TRBJ1-2; D gene uncertain. Looked up from germline, CDR1 is SGHTS and CDR2 is YDEGEE. Trimming took off 8 bases at V and 2 bases at J, with 7 bases between the two ends. The CDR3 is 11 residues long. The CDR3 loop reads CARKENYGYTF. In DNA form, the CDR3 reads TGTGCCAGGAAAGAGAACTATGGCTACACCTTC.

In this sample, this clone turned up once. This chain links TRBV7-9 with TRBJ1-3, with D possibly being TRBD1 (6 bases). CDR1 is SEHNR and CDR2 is FQNEAQ in the germline V gene (reference sequence). The CDR3 totals 14 residues. Trimming took 8 bases from V and 1 from J, leaving 12 bases between them. The CDR3 DNA reads as TGTGCCAGCGGACGAGGACAGTCTGGAAACACCATATATTTT. It is translated as CASGRGQSGNTIYF.

The chain has TRBV12-3 or TRBV12-4 and TRBJ1-2; possible D gene TRBD1, 5 bases. The CDR3 length is 13 residues. The V gene lost 3 bases and the J gene lost 6 bases, with 11 bases spanning the gap. The CDR3 nucleotides are TGTGCCAGCAGTTTGAAAGGGGTGGATGGCTACACCTTC. This translates into CASSLKGVDGYTF.

The chain combines TRBV7-9 with TRBJ2-3; 9 bases align to TRBD1. This CDR3 is 15 amino acids long. Germline assignment: CDR1 SEHNR and CDR2 FQNEAQ (reference sequence). V lost 6 bases, J lost 2 bases, and 6 bases stayed unmatched. CDR3: CASSRRDRDTDTQYF. CDR3 nucleotide sequence: TGTGCCAGCAGTCGCCGGGACAGGGACACAGATACGCAGTATTTT.

This chain joins TRBV29-1 and TRBJ2-2, with 9 nucleotides matching TRBD2. Trimming at V came to 4 bases and at J to 4 bases, leaving 4 bases not matched to a gene. The CDR3 totals 14 residues. From germline, CDR1 is SQVTM and CDR2 ANQGSEA. CDR3 DNA: TGCAGCGTTGTGCTAGCGGGGACCACCGGGGAGCTGTTTTTT. The encoded protein is CSVVLAGTTGELFF.

In this sample, this clone turned up a few times. The chain couples TRBV7-8 to TRBJ1-5, with D perhaps TRBD1 (6 bases). This CDR3 is built from 15 residues. V was shortened by 0 bases and J by 1 base, with 7 bases between the two germline ends. Germline CDR1 reads SGHVS; CDR2 reads FQNEAQ. This CDR3 reads CASSLADRSNQPQHF. CDR3 bases: TGTGCCAGCAGCTTAGCTGACAGGAGCAATCAGCCCCAGCATTTT. The variable domain in full, with the rest retrieved from reference TRBV7-8 and TRBJ1-5, is GAGVSQSPRYKVAKRGQDVALRCDPISGHVSLFWYQQALGQGPEFLTYFQNEAQLDKSGLPSDRFFAERPEGSVSTLKIQRTQQEDSAVYLCASSLADRSNQPQHFGDGTRLSIL.